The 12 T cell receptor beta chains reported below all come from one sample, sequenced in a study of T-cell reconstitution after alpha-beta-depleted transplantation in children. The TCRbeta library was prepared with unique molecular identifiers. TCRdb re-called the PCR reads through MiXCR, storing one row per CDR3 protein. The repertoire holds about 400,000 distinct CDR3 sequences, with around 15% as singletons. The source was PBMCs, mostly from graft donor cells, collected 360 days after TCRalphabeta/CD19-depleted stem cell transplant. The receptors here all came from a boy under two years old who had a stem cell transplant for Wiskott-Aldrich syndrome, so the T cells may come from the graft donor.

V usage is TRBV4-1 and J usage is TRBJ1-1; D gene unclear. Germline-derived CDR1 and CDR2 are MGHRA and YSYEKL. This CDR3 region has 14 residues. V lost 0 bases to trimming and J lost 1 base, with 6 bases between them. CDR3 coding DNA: TGCGCCAGCAGCCAAGAACGCTGGAACACTGAAGCTTTCTTT. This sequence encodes CASSQERWNTEAFF.

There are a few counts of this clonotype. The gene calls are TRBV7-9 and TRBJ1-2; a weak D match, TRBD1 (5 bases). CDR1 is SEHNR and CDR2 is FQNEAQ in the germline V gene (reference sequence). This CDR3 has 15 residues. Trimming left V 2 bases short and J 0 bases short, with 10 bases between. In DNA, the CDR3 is TGTGCCAGCAGCTTAATTGGGGGAACTAACTATGGCTACACCTTC. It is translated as CASSLIGGTNYGYTF.

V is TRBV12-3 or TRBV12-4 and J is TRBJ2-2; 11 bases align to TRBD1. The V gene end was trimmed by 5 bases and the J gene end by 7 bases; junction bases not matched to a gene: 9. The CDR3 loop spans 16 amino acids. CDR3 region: CASSARTGGSVGELFF. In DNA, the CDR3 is TGTGCCAGCAGTGCCCGGACAGGGGGCTCGGTCGGGGAGCTGTTTTTT.

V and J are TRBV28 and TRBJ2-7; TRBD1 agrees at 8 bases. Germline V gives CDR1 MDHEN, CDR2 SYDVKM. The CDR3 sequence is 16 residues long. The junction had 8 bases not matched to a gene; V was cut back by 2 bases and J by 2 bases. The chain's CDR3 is CASSLPGQGSPYEQYF. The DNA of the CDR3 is TGTGCCAGCAGTTTACCCGGACAGGGAAGCCCCTACGAGCAGTACTTC.

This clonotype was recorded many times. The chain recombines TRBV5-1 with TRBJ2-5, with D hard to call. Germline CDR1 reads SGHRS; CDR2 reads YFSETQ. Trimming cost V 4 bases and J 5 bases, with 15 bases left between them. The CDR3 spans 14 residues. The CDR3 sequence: CASSRTLMSETQYF. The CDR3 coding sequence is TGCGCCAGCAGCAGGACCCTAATGAGTGAGACCCAGTACTTC.

The CDR3 is CSVGTGNGYTF. CDR3 sequence (DNA): TGCAGCGTCGGGACAGGGAATGGCTACACCTTC. V and J are TRBV29-1 and TRBJ1-2; TRBD1 agrees at 9 bases. Germline V CDR1 and CDR2: SQVTM, ANQGSEA. The ends lost 6 bases at V and 6 bases at J; junction bases unmatched: 2. The CDR3 runs to 11 residues.

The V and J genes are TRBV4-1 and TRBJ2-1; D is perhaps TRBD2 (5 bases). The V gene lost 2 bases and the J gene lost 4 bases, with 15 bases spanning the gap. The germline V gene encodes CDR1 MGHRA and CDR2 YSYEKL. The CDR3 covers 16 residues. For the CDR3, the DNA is TGCGCCAGCAGCCAACGCACTACCCCGGGGTACAATGAGCAGTTCTTC. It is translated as CASSQRTTPGYNEQFF.

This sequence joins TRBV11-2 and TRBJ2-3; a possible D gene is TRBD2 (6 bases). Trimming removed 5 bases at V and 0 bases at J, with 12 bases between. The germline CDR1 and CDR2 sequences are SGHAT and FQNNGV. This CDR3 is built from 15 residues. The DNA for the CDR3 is TGTGCCAGCAGCATCTGGGGGACTAGCACAGATACGCAGTATTTT. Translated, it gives CASSIWGTSTDTQYF.

The chain's CDR3 is CASSLEKGIAYEQYF. The DNA for the CDR3 is TGTGCCAGCAGCTTAGAAAAGGGGATCGCCTACGAGCAGTACTTC. The rearrangement links TRBV11-2 to TRBJ2-7, with D possibly being TRBD1 (5 bases). This CDR3 has 15 amino acids. Germline-derived CDR1 and CDR2 are SGHAT and FQNNGV. Trimming shortened V by 0 bases and J by 2 bases, and 11 bases separated the two germline ends.

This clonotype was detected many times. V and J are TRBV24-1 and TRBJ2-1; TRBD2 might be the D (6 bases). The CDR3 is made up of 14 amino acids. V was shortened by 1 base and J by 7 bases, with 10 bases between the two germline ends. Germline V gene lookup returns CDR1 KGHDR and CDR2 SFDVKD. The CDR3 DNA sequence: TGTGCCACCAGTGATTTAGGAGGGGAAAATGAGCAGTTCTTC. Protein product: CATSDLGGENEQFF.

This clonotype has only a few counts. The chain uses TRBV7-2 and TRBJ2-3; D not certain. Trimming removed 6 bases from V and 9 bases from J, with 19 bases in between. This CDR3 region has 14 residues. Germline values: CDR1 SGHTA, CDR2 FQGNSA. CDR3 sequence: CASRVTPSVGTQYF. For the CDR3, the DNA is TGTGCCAGCAGGGTAACCCCGAGCGTTGGAACGCAGTATTTT.

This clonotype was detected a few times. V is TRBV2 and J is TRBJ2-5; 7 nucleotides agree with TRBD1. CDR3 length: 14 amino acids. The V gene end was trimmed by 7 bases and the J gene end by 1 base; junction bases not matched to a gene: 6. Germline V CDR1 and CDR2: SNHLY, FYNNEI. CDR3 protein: CASNLDRAQETQYF. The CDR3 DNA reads TGTGCCAGCAATCTCGACAGGGCCCAAGAGACCCAGTACTTC. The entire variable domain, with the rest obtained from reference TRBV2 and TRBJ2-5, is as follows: EPEVTQTPSHQVTQMGQEVILRCVPISNHLYFYWYRQILGQKVEFLVSFYNNEISEKSEIFDDQFSVERPDGSNFTLKIRSTKLEDSAMYFCASNLDRAQETQYFGPGTRLLVL.